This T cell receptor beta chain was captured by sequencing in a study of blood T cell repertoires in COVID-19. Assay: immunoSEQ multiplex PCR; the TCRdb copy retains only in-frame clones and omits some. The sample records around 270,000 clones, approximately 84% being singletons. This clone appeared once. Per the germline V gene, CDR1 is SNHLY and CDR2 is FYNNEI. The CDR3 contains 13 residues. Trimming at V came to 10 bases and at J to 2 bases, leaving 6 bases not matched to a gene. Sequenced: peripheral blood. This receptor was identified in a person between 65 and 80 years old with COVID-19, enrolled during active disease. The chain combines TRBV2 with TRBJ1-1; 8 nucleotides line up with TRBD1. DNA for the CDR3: TGTGCCAAGAGGACAGGGCCTAACACTGAAGCTTTCTTT. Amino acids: CAKRTGPNTEAFF. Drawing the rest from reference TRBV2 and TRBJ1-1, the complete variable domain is EPEVTQTPSHQVTQMGQEVILRCVPISNHLYFYWYRQILGQKVEFLVSFYNNEISEKSEIFDDQFSVERPDGSNFTLKIRSTKLEDSAMYFCAKRTGPNTEAFFGQGTRLTVV.